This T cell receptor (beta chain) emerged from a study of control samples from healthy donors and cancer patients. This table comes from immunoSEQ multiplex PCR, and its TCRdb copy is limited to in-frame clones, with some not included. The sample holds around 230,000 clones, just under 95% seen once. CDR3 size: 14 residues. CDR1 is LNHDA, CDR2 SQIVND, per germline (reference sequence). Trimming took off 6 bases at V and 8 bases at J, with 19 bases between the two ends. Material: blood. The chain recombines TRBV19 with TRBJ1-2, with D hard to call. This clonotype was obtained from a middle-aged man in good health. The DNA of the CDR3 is TGTGCCAGTAGGCCTGAGGACGGGGTTGGCGGCTACACCTTC. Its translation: CASRPEDGVGGYTF.